The table lists the clone carrying this TCR beta chain with many counts. This entry belongs to a study of early T cells in non-severe SARS-CoV-2 infection. TCRdb processed the 5' RACE reads anew with MiXCR; each CDR3 protein has one entry. The sample has 63,000 or so distinct CDR3 sequences; over 9.5% are singletons. The V end lost 6 bases, the J end lost 3 bases, and 17 bases lay between the germline ends. The CDR3 totals 14 residues. The germline V gene encodes CDR1 SQVTM and CDR2 ANQGSEA. The clonotype was recovered from an adult who was a healthcare worker with PCR-confirmed SARS-CoV-2 infection or an uninfected control (not recorded which). This chain uses TRBV29-1 with TRBJ1-1; D may be TRBD1 (5 bases). The source was whole blood, collected at baseline. The CDR3 sequence is CSVRDLRWDTEAFF. Written as DNA, the CDR3 is TGCAGCGTCCGGGACCTCCGGTGGGACACTGAAGCTTTCTTT.